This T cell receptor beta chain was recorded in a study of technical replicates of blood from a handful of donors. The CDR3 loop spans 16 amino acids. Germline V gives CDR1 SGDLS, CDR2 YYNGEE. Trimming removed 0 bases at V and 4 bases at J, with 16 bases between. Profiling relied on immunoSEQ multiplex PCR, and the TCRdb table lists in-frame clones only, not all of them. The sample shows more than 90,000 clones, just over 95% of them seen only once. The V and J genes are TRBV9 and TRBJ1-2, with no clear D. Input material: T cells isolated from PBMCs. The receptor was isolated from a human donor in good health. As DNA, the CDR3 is TGTGCCAGCAGCGTAGAAATCAGGCCCAGCTCCTATGGCTACACCTTC. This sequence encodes CASSVEIRPSSYGYTF. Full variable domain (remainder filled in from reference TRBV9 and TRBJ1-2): DSGVTQTPKHLITATGQRVTLRCSPRSGDLSVYWYQQSLDQGLQFLIQYYNGEERAKGNILERFSAQQFPDLHSELNLSSLELGDSALYFCASSVEIRPSSYGYTFGSGTRLTVV.